Following are 21 T cell receptor beta chains from one sample sequenced in a study of blood T cell repertoires in COVID-19. The protocol was immunoSEQ multiplex PCR, while the TCRdb copy is restricted to in-frame clones and leaves out a portion. The sample shows approximately 150,000 clones, approximately 92% of them seen only once. Sequencing was carried out using peripheral blood. These receptors all stem from a man aged 18 to 29 with COVID-19, enrolled during active disease.

The chain joins TRBV28 to TRBJ2-7, with D tentatively TRBD1 (6 bases). The germline V gene encodes CDR1 MDHEN and CDR2 SYDVKM. CDR3 length: 15 residues. The V gene lost 2 bases and the J gene lost 5 bases, with 16 bases spanning the gap. This CDR3 reads CASSLGQPSWDEQYF. The DNA for the CDR3 is TGTGCCAGCAGTTTAGGACAGCCCTCGTGGGACGAGCAGTACTTC.

The V and J genes are TRBV3-1 (or the pseudogene TRBV3-2) and TRBJ1-5, with 9 bases identical to TRBD1. CDR3 length: 15 residues. Germline values: CDR1 LGHDT, CDR2 YNNKEL (reference sequence). With 3 bases clipped from V and 4 bases from J, the junction kept 4 bases outside the gene matches. For the CDR3, the DNA is TGTGCCAGCAGCCAGGGAGGGACAGGGAATCAGCCCCAGCATTTT. It translates to CASSQGGTGNQPQHF.

The CDR3 loop is CASLPSGTVYEQYF. CDR3 coding DNA: TGTGCCAGCCTGCCCTCGGGGACAGTCTACGAGCAGTACTTC. V is TRBV28 and J is TRBJ2-7; TRBD1 matches 7 bases. Trimming at V came to 8 bases and at J to 3 bases, leaving 10 bases not matched to a gene. Germline V CDR1 and CDR2: MDHEN, SYDVKM. This CDR3 region has 14 residues.

V is TRBV18 and J is TRBJ1-2; 9 bases line up with TRBD1. Germline-derived CDR1 and CDR2 are KGHSH and LQKENI. Unmatched junction bases numbered 16, after V lost 4 bases and J lost 4 bases. This CDR3 has 18 amino acids. The CDR3 bases are TGTGCCAGCTCACTAGGGGCCCCCACAGGGGGCTCGAGCTATGGCTACACCTTC. It yields the protein CASSLGAPTGGSSYGYTF. Full variable domain (missing parts from reference TRBV18 and TRBJ1-2): NAGVMQNPRHLVRRRGQEARLRCSPMKGHSHVYWYRQLPEEGLKFMVYLQKENIIDESGMPKERFSAEFPKEGPSILRIQQVVRGDSAAYFCASSLGAPTGGSSYGYTFGSGTRLTVV.

This chain joins TRBV19 and TRBJ1-5; no reliable D call. The V end lost 2 bases, the J end lost 0 bases, and 11 bases lay between the germline ends. This CDR3 region has 16 residues. Germline V gene lookup returns CDR1 LNHDA and CDR2 SQIVND (reference sequence). CDR3: CASSITAGNSNQPQHF. CDR3 bases: TGTGCCAGTAGTATAACCGCGGGGAATAGCAATCAGCCCCAGCATTTT.

This chain joins TRBV5-6 and TRBJ1-2; 7 bases are shared with TRBD1. V lost 3 bases and J lost 4; bases outside the gene matches: 3. Germline CDR1 is SGHDT and CDR2 is YYEEEE. This CDR3 is built from 13 residues. CDR3 residues: CASSYRGSYGYTF. CDR3 sequence (DNA): TGTGCCAGCAGCTACAGGGGAAGCTATGGCTACACCTTC. The complete variable domain, with remaining parts taken from reference TRBV5-6 and TRBJ1-2, reads DAGVTQSPTHLIKTRGQQVTLRCSPKSGHDTVSWYQQALGQGPQFIFQYYEEEERQRGNFPDRFSGHQFPNYSSELNVNALLLGDSALYLCASSYRGSYGYTFGSGTRLTVV.

V is TRBV19 and J is TRBJ1-3, with 9 positions matching TRBD1. Trimming cost V 8 bases and J 5 bases; bases outside gene matches: 7. CDR1 is LNHDA, CDR2 SQIVND, per germline (reference sequence). This CDR3 comprises 14 residues. The CDR3 DNA reads as TGTGCCAGTGTCCGACAGGGGGGTCGAAACACCATATATTTT. Its protein product is CASVRQGGRNTIYF.

The rearrangement uses TRBV18 and TRBJ1-1; 7 nucleotides match TRBD1. There are 15 residues in the CDR3. Per germline, CDR1 KGHSH and CDR2 LQKENI. V was clipped by 4 bases and J by 6 bases; unmatched bases: 11. The CDR3 region has the DNA TGTGCCAGCTCACACCGAACCGACAGGGCTGCTGAAGCTTTCTTT. Protein product: CASSHRTDRAAEAFF.

V usage is TRBV6-6 and J usage is TRBJ1-1; D perhaps matches TRBD1 (6 bases). In germline, CDR1 is MNHNY, CDR2 SVGAGI (reference sequence). V dropped 2 bases and J dropped 2 bases, with 15 bases sitting between them. The CDR3 loop spans 16 amino acids. The CDR3, as DNA: TGTGCCAGCAGTTACCGAAGCAGGGGTGGAAACACTGAAGCTTTCTTT. Translation: CASSYRSRGGNTEAFF.

The V and J genes are TRBV11-2 and TRBJ2-1, with TRBD2 identical over 14 bases. Germline values: CDR1 SGHAT, CDR2 FQNNGV. The trim removed 4 bases at V and 9 bases at J, leaving 8 bases unmatched. This CDR3 comprises 16 residues. The CDR3 sequence: CASSWRRTSGRTEQFF. The CDR3 DNA sequence: TGTGCCAGCAGCTGGAGACGGACTAGCGGGAGGACTGAGCAGTTCTTC.

The CDR3 loop reads CASSLSLAYEQYF. For the CDR3, the DNA is TGTGCCAGCAGTTTATCACTAGCTTACGAGCAGTACTTC. The rearrangement joins TRBV27 to TRBJ2-7, with D tentatively TRBD2 (6 bases). Trimming shortened V by 0 bases and J by 4 bases, and 7 bases separated the two germline ends. CDR3 length: 13 residues. Germline CDR1 is MNHEY and CDR2 is SMNVEV (reference sequence).

This clone was seen a handful of times. J is TRBJ2-7 and V is TRBV4-3, with 16 bases fitting TRBD2. This CDR3 has 18 amino acids. V lost 0 bases and J lost 6; bases outside the gene matches: 8. From germline, CDR1 is LGHNA and CDR2 YSLEER. In DNA, the CDR3 is TGCGCCAGCAGCCAAGATCCCGGGACTAGCGGGAGGGCATCCGAGCAGTACTTC. Its translation: CASSQDPGTSGRASEQYF.

The gene calls are TRBV7-2 and TRBJ2-2, with D unclear. From germline, CDR1 is SGHTA and CDR2 FQGNSA. CDR3 length: 14 residues. V lost 0 bases, J lost 4 bases, and 6 bases lay in between. The CDR3 DNA reads as TGTGCCAGCAGCTTAGCCGGTACCACCGGGGAGCTGTTTTTT. This gives the protein CASSLAGTTGELFF.

The chain links TRBV19 to TRBJ2-7, with D uncertain. Trimming took 1 base from V and 3 from J, leaving 13 bases between them. CDR3 length equals 15 residues. CDR1 LNHDA and CDR2 SQIVND come from the germline V gene (reference sequence). The CDR3 DNA is TGTGCCAGTAGTATAGGGTCAGGTCCCGTCTACGAGCAGTACTTC. Translated: CASSIGSGPVYEQYF.

J is TRBJ2-1 and V is TRBV5-1, with D maybe TRBD2 (6 bases). This CDR3 has 16 residues. The germline V gene has CDR1 SGHRS and CDR2 YFSETQ. V was shortened by 0 bases and J by 2 bases, with 12 bases between the two germline ends. DNA for the CDR3: TGCGCCAGCAGCTTGGAATCGGCGGGACCCTACAATGAGCAGTTCTTC. This translates into CASSLESAGPYNEQFF.

The chain uses TRBV25-1 and TRBJ1-2; D might be TRBD1 (5 bases). V dropped 6 bases and J dropped 4 bases, with 12 bases sitting between them. CDR1 and CDR2 from the germline V gene are MGHDK and SYGVNS. The CDR3 has 13 residues. DNA for the CDR3: TGTGCCAGCAGCCCCCCGGGACTCTATGGCTACACCTTC. Its protein is CASSPPGLYGYTF.

The chain recombines TRBV19 with TRBJ1-1, with D possibly TRBD1 on 6 matching bases. V was trimmed by 5 bases and J by 1 base, leaving 14 bases between them. The germline V gene encodes CDR1 LNHDA and CDR2 SQIVND (reference sequence). The CDR3 consists of 15 residues. The CDR3 nucleotides read TGTGCCAGTAGTCGAACGGGGGGCGCGAACACTGAAGCTTTCTTT. It specifies CASSRTGGANTEAFF. Filled out from reference TRBV19 and TRBJ1-1, the complete variable domain reads DGGITQSPKYLFRKEGQNVTLSCEQNLNHDAMYWYRQDPGQGLRLIYYSQIVNDFQKGDIAEGYSVSREKKESFPLTVTSAQKNPTAFYLCASSRTGGANTEAFFGQGTRLTVV.

Worth noting for this clone: The junction does not match germline at one end; this may be a read error. The rearrangement joins TRBV7-6 to TRBJ1-4; maybe TRBD1 (6 bases). The CDR3 length is 15 residues. Germline CDR1 is SGHVS and CDR2 is FNYEAQ. CDR3 DNA sequence: TGTGCCAGCAGCTTAACACAGGGTGCTAATGAAAAACTGCTTTTT. This gives the protein CASSLTQGANEKLLF.

This clone occurred once. The rearrangement uses TRBV28 and TRBJ1-2, with 7 nucleotides matching TRBD1. Germline-derived CDR1 and CDR2 are MDHEN and SYDVKM. The length of the CDR3 is 15 residues. Trimming removed 2 bases from V and 5 bases from J; junction bases left unmatched: 8. The CDR3 here is CASSLGWDSFYGYTF. The DNA for the CDR3 is TGTGCCAGCAGTTTAGGTTGGGACAGCTTTTATGGCTACACCTTC.

The chain recombines TRBV6-5 with TRBJ2-1; the match to TRBD2 covers 13 bases. The length of the CDR3 is 13 residues. Trimming took 10 bases from V and 6 from J; bases not matched to a gene: 3. Germline V gene lookup returns CDR1 MNHEY and CDR2 SVGAGI. The CDR3 DNA is TGTGCCATAACTAGCGGGAGGGCCAATGAGCAGTTCTTC. Translating it yields CAITSGRANEQFF.

The chain has TRBV7-2 and TRBJ2-5, with TRBD2 matching over 12 bases. This CDR3 is 16 amino acids long. Germline V lookup: CDR1 SGHTA, CDR2 FQGNSA. Germline trimming cut 5 bases from V and 5 bases from J; bases unmatched to any gene: 9. The CDR3 loop is CASSIGLAGMRETQYF. DNA of the CDR3: TGTGCCAGCAGCATCGGACTAGCGGGAATGAGGGAGACCCAGTACTTC.